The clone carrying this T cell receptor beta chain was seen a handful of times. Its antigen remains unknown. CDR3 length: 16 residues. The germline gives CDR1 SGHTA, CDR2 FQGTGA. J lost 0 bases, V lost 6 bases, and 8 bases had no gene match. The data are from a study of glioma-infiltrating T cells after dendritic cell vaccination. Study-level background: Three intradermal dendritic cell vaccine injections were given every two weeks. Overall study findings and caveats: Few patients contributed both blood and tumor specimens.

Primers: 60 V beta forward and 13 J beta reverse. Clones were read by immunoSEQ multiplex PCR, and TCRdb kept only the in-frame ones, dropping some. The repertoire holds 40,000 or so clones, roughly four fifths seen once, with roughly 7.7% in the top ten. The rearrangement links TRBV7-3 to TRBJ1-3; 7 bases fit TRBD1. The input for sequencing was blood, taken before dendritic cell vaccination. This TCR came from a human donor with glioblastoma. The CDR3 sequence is CASSSQGKSSGNTIYF. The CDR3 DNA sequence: TGTGCCAGCAGTTCACAGGGGAAAAGCTCTGGAAACACCATATATTTT.